The next 25 T cell receptor beta chains were all read from a single sample in a study of control samples from healthy donors and cancer patients. The table came from immunoSEQ multiplex PCR; TCRdb's copy has only in-frame clones and leaves some out. The sample has 120,000 to 150,000 clones; 94% are singletons. The sample was blood. The receptors stem from a middle-aged man in good health.

The genes are TRBV5-8 and TRBJ1-5, with D unclear. Germline-derived CDR1 and CDR2 are SGHTS and YDEGEE. The CDR3 totals 11 residues. Trimming took 0 bases from V and 9 from J, leaving 4 bases between them. The CDR3 protein is CASSLEAPQHF. DNA for the CDR3: TGTGCCAGCAGCTTGGAGGCGCCCCAGCATTTT.

The V gene is TRBV28, the J gene TRBJ2-7; maybe TRBD1 (7 bases). Germline CDR1 is MDHEN and CDR2 is SYDVKM. The V end was cut by 1 base, the J end by 7 bases, with 17 bases between. This CDR3 is built from 15 residues. For the CDR3, the DNA is TGTGCCAGCAGTTTATATCAGGGGGGCTCGGATGAGCAGTACTTC. Translated, it gives CASSLYQGGSDEQYF.

Comment on this clone: The junction departs from germline at one end; a sequencing error may be responsible. This rearrangement joins TRBV29-1 to TRBJ2-2; D possibly corresponds to TRBD2 (5 bases). The germline gives CDR1 SQVTM, CDR2 ANQGSEA. This CDR3 has 15 amino acids. In DNA, the CDR3 is TGCAGCGTTGAAGATAGTACGGGTGAACACCGGGGAGCTGTTTTT. This codes for CSVEDSTGEHRGAVF.

V usage is TRBV9 and J usage is TRBJ2-6; 9 nucleotides line up with TRBD1. The CDR3 totals 19 residues. The junction had 8 bases not matched to a gene; V was cut back by 1 base and J by 0 bases. Germline V gene data show CDR1 as SGDLS and CDR2 as YYNGEE. In nucleotides, the CDR3 is TGTGCCAGCAGCGTAAGGTCCGGGACAGGGAACTCTGGGGCCAACGTCCTGACTTTC. Its protein is CASSVRSGTGNSGANVLTF.

The chain combines TRBV28 with TRBJ1-5; 11 bases fit TRBD1. Germline values: CDR1 MDHEN, CDR2 SYDVKM. CDR3 length equals 19 residues. With V trimmed by 5 bases and J by 3 bases, 15 bases remained unmatched. This CDR3 reads CASSIYFGTGGSTNQPQHF. DNA for the CDR3: TGTGCCAGCAGTATTTATTTCGGGACAGGGGGATCGACCAATCAGCCCCAGCATTTT.

The V gene is TRBV7-9, the J gene TRBJ1-4; no firm D call. V was clipped by 1 base and J by 7 bases, with 7 bases between them. CDR1 and CDR2 from the germline V gene are SEHNR and FQNEAQ (reference sequence). CDR3 length: 13 amino acids. The CDR3 protein is CASSLGGVEKLFF. The CDR3 DNA is TGTGCCAGCAGCTTAGGGGGTGTTGAAAAACTGTTTTTT.

The J gene is TRBJ2-1, the V gene TRBV29-1; weak D call: TRBD2 (7 bases). This CDR3 has 17 residues. The germline V gene encodes CDR1 SQVTM and CDR2 ANQGSEA. CDR3 sequence reads: CASEGRAGAGSYNEQFF. The CDR3 bases are TGCGCTTCCGAGGGGCGGGCGGGGGCTGGATCCTACAATGAGCAGTTCTTC.

The chain carries TRBV9 and TRBJ2-7; TRBD2 matches 10 bases. CDR1 SGDLS and CDR2 YYNGEE come from the germline V gene. The junction had 7 bases not matched to a gene; V was cut back by 0 bases and J by 4 bases. The CDR3 length is 16 residues. CDR3 coding DNA: TGTGCCAGCAGCGTAGGCTCTAGCGGGAGTCAGTACGAGCAGTACTTC. Protein product: CASSVGSSGSQYEQYF. Variable domain in full (rest from reference TRBV9 and TRBJ2-7): DSGVTQTPKHLITATGQRVTLRCSPRSGDLSVYWYQQSLDQGLQFLIQYYNGEERAKGNILERFSAQQFPDLHSELNLSSLELGDSALYFCASSVGSSGSQYEQYFGPGTRLTVT.

The J gene is TRBJ2-2, the V gene TRBV11-3, with D possibly TRBD1 on 7 matching bases. V shed 5 bases and J shed 4 bases, with 17 bases lying between them. This CDR3 region has 16 residues. Germline CDR1 is SGHNT and CDR2 is YENEEA. Written as DNA, the CDR3 is TGTGCCAGCAGCAACAGACAGGGACTGTCCACCGGGGAGCTGTTTTTT. This sequence encodes CASSNRQGLSTGELFF.

The chain employs TRBV2 and TRBJ2-3; 8 nucleotides match TRBD2. J lost 2 bases, V lost 5 bases, and 15 bases had no gene match. The CDR3 extends over 18 amino acids. Germline V gene lookup returns CDR1 SNHLY and CDR2 FYNNEI. The CDR3 loop reads CASSPSSGLAFLTDTQYF. The CDR3 DNA reads TGTGCCAGCAGTCCTTCTTCTGGACTAGCTTTCCTCACAGATACGCAGTATTTT.

The chain recombines TRBV7-2 with TRBJ2-7; D unclear. CDR1 and CDR2 (germline): SGHTA, FQGNSA. The ends were cut back, 5 bases at V and 0 bases at J, with 14 bases in the middle. This CDR3 is 15 amino acids long. CDR3 nucleotides: TGTGCCAGCAGCATCACCCAGCAATACTCCTACGAGCAGTACTTC. Protein product: CASSITQQYSYEQYF.

The V and J genes are TRBV7-9 and TRBJ1-2; no firm D call. V lost 0 bases and J 4 bases, leaving 9 bases between the germline ends. Germline CDR1 and CDR2: SEHNR and FQNEAQ (reference sequence). This CDR3 spans 14 amino acids. Written as DNA, the CDR3 is TGTGCCAGCAGCTTAGCGGTGCAGGCCTATGGCTACACCTTC. Residues: CASSLAVQAYGYTF.

This sequence joins TRBV7-9 and TRBJ1-3; 7 nucleotides align to TRBD1. The CDR3 has 16 residues. With 4 bases clipped from V and 4 bases from J, the junction kept 10 bases outside the gene matches. Per the germline V gene, CDR1 is SEHNR and CDR2 is FQNEAQ (reference sequence). The CDR3 sequence: CASSSTLADRGNTIYF. The CDR3 DNA sequence: TGTGCCAGCAGCTCCACCCTGGCGGACAGGGGAAACACCATATATTTT.

V and J are TRBV18 and TRBJ1-1; TRBD1 might be the D (5 bases). Trimming removed 4 bases from V and 6 bases from J, with 12 bases in between. CDR1 and CDR2 (germline): KGHSH, LQKENI. The CDR3 is 13 residues long. The CDR3 sequence is CASSRVAGPEAFF. CDR3 sequence (DNA): TGTGCCAGCTCACGGGTTGCAGGGCCTGAAGCTTTCTTT.

The gene calls are TRBV12-5 and TRBJ1-2; D is perhaps TRBD1 (6 bases). This CDR3 comprises 16 residues. Germline CDR1 and CDR2: LGHNT and FRNRAP. V was cut by 0 bases and J by 7 bases, with 18 bases left in between. The CDR3: CASGLVLSGGRSGYTF. The DNA of the CDR3 is TGTGCTAGTGGTTTGGTACTTAGCGGGGGGCGAAGTGGCTACACCTTC.

V and J are TRBV5-5 and TRBJ1-6; the D gene is possibly TRBD1 (5 bases). Germline V CDR1 and CDR2: SGHKS, YYEKEE (reference sequence). V was clipped by 2 bases and J by 6 bases, with 15 bases between them. The CDR3 sequence is 16 residues long. CDR3 sequence (DNA): TGTGCCAGCAGCTTTGCGGACATCGGTACTAATTCACCCCTCCACTTT. Its protein is CASSFADIGTNSPLHF.

The chain links TRBV9 to TRBJ2-1, with a weak D call TRBD1 (5 bases). CDR3 length equals 16 residues. Germline V gene sequence: CDR1 SGDLS, CDR2 YYNGEE. Trimming stripped 3 bases from V and 0 bases from J, with 13 bases between. CDR3 DNA sequence: TGTGCCAGCAGCGGACGACAGCTGAGCTCCTACAATGAGCAGTTCTTC. Translation: CASSGRQLSSYNEQFF. Filled out from reference TRBV9 and TRBJ2-1, the complete variable domain reads DSGVTQTPKHLITATGQRVTLRCSPRSGDLSVYWYQQSLDQGLQFLIQYYNGEERAKGNILERFSAQQFPDLHSELNLSSLELGDSALYFCASSGRQLSSYNEQFFGPGTRLTVL.

V and J are TRBV5-6 and TRBJ1-1, with D perhaps TRBD1 (6 bases). Trimming shortened V by 3 bases and J by 10 bases, and 16 bases separated the two germline ends. The CDR3 contains 13 residues. Germline V gene lookup returns CDR1 SGHDT and CDR2 YYEEEE. Here the CDR3 reads CASSYRREGGAFF. The CDR3 nucleotides are TGTGCCAGCAGCTATAGGAGGGAAGGGGGAGCTTTCTTT. Full variable domain (missing parts from reference TRBV5-6 and TRBJ1-1): DAGVTQSPTHLIKTRGQQVTLRCSPKSGHDTVSWYQQALGQGPQFIFQYYEEEERQRGNFPDRFSGHQFPNYSSELNVNALLLGDSALYLCASSYRREGGAFFGQGTRLTVV.

The chain employs TRBV11-2 and TRBJ2-2; 14 bases map to TRBD2. The CDR3 has 18 amino acids. Looked up from germline, CDR1 is SGHAT and CDR2 is FQNNGV. V shed 6 bases, J shed 5 bases, and the junction held 11 bases outside the gene matches. The CDR3 DNA reads TGTGCCAGCAGACACGGACTAGCGGGGGGCCTGGGGACCGGGGAGCTGTTTTTT. Residues: CASRHGLAGGLGTGELFF.

The J gene is TRBJ2-1, the V gene TRBV7-9; a possible D gene is TRBD2 (6 bases). Trimming cost V 1 base and J 2 bases, with 12 bases left between them. The CDR3 runs 16 residues. Germline-derived CDR1 and CDR2 are SEHNR and FQNEAQ (reference sequence). The CDR3 loop is CASSLDRSGPYNEQFF. In DNA, the CDR3 is TGTGCCAGCAGCTTAGATCGTAGCGGACCCTACAATGAGCAGTTCTTC.

V and J are TRBV24-1 and TRBJ1-2; D is perhaps TRBD1 (5 bases). Trimming cost V 1 base and J 8 bases, with 10 bases left between them. This CDR3 spans 13 amino acids. Germline CDR1 KGHDR, CDR2 SFDVKD. In DNA, the CDR3 is TGTGCCACCAGTGATTTCAGGGAGAAGGGCTACACCTTC. Translating it yields CATSDFREKGYTF.

This rearrangement joins TRBV3-1 (or the pseudogene TRBV3-2) to TRBJ2-7; possible D gene TRBD2, 6 bases. V gave up 2 bases and J gave up 4 bases, with 15 bases separating them. The CDR3 covers 15 residues. Germline values: CDR1 LGHDT, CDR2 YNNKEL (reference sequence). The CDR3 sequence is CASSQSPGARYEQYF. In DNA form, the CDR3 reads TGTGCCAGCAGCCAATCCCCGGGAGCCAGGTACGAGCAGTACTTC.

This clone was detected once. The chain's CDR3 is CASSPGLNYEQYF. The CDR3 bases are TGTGCCAGCAGCCCAGGGCTAAATTACGAGCAGTACTTC. The chain employs TRBV7-3 and TRBJ2-7; D is possibly TRBD1 (5 bases). The CDR3 runs 13 residues. From germline, CDR1 is SGHTA and CDR2 FQGTGA. Trimming cost V 5 bases and J 4 bases, with 12 bases left between them.

The table lists this clone with a few counts. V usage is TRBV11-2 and J usage is TRBJ1-1; D not resolved. The V gene lost 2 bases and the J gene lost 0 bases, with 10 bases spanning the gap. CDR3 length equals 15 residues. The germline V gene encodes CDR1 SGHAT and CDR2 FQNNGV. The CDR3 reads CASSLFPSLNTEAFF. Here the CDR3 DNA reads TGTGCCAGCAGCTTATTCCCTAGTTTGAACACTGAAGCTTTCTTT.

V usage is TRBV9 and J usage is TRBJ1-3; 8 bases map to TRBD1. From germline, CDR1 is SGDLS and CDR2 YYNGEE. The CDR3 length is 17 residues. Losses at the gene ends were 0 bases for V and 3 bases for J; bases not matched to a gene: 8. CDR3 nucleotides: TGTGCCAGCAGCGTAGGGGCAGGGGGCGAAGGTGGAAACACCATATATTTT. Translating it yields CASSVGAGGEGGNTIYF.